This T cell receptor (beta chain) was sequenced for a study of blood T cell repertoires in COVID-19 (dated by TCRdb to about 2020). Regarding the complete study: Samples covering the acute and convalescent phases of COVID-19 were provided by collaborators in the United States, Italy and Spain. The material from the prospective study consisted of cDNA or gDNA derived from T cells, B-cell-depleted T cells, or PBMCs. Subjects who had been exposed to COVID-19, were actively infected with it, or had recovered from it provided the deeply sampled blood TCRbeta repertoires that made up the dataset. The repertoires were released in a freely available public database meant as a resource for research on the immune response to SARS-CoV-2. Samples came from the ongoing ImmuneRACE study (first 160 participants) plus 1,254 subjects from 6 global collaborators. Nearly every sample came with metadata listing a de-identified subject ID, COVID-19 status, age in years and sex. HLA class I and class II types, where available, came from metadata supplied by the sample provider rather than from assay-based typing.

This clone was detected only once. There is no known antigen for this receptor. Base quality data are lacking; no much larger clone is found one base away. Whole blood was collected in K2EDTA tubes by collaborating institutions according to the institutions' own protocols. For TCRbeta analysis, collaborators shipped samples as frozen whole blood, isolated PBMCs, or DNA extracted from either of those sample types. From V the trimming removes 6 bases and from J it removes 5 bases, while the gene matches leave 3 bases of the junction unaccounted for. Reading from cysteine to phenylalanine, the CDR3 counts 12 amino acids. The retained sequence is limited to the CDR3, 36 bases, with the frame set at the first base. In the germline V gene, CDR1 corresponds to SQVTM and CDR2 to ANQGSEA. The paper's findings and limits, for the study overall: The quantity of clinical and demographic metadata differed by source and by participant and was supplied without curation.

The immunoSEQ Assay, a bias-controlled multiplex PCR, was used to amplify TCRbeta CDR3 regions from genomic DNA. As for how the authors treated the data: Within the assay, amplification of reference gene primers was used to estimate how many nucleated cells each sample contained. To quantify the absolute abundance of each unique TCRbeta CDR3 rearrangement, sequence reads were collapsed and filtered. For each sample, productive Simpson clonality was calculated as the square root of Simpson's diversity index over productive rearrangements. TCRdb holds this immuneACCESS table with in-frame rearrangements only. Some clones are missing; in checked studies, unresolved V genes explain under half, and the rest has no known cause. V and J calls and clone size are those listed in that table; D and trimming were worked out from the DNA. The sample table lists 30,000 to 40,000 clones, more than 85% of them with a count of one. The top ten clonotypes cover approximately 2.1% of the sample.

Sequenced material: peripheral blood. This receptor was taken from a man aged 50 to 59 with active COVID-19. The V and J genes are TRBV29-1 and TRBJ2-5, and 10 bases in between align with TRBD2. The sequenced DNA: TGCAGCGTAGGAGCGGGGGGGGAGACCCAGTACTTC. Its protein product is CSVGAGGETQYF.